This TCR beta chain was obtained from a study of CD8+CD57+ T cells in acquired aplastic anemia. About the study: Where healthy donors were concerned, CD4+ cells averaged approximately 9.9 million reads. Notes on the study in general: Patients shared approximately 30 CD8+ CDR3 sequences with controls.

Profiles of TCR beta VDJ and CDR3 were generated from a genomic DNA template. Using its own MiXCR run on the reads, TCRdb lists one record per CDR3 protein. This sample has about 150,000 distinct CDR3 sequences; 35% to 50% occur once, and the top ten carry 8.4%. Turning to this clonotype: No antigen is known for it.

There are 13 residues in the CDR3. Trimming removed 1 base from V and 5 bases from J, with 12 bases in between. Germline values: CDR1 SQVTM, CDR2 ANQGSEA. This chain joins TRBV29-1 and TRBJ2-7; possible D gene TRBD1, 8 bases. The clonotype originates from a human donor in good health, serving as a control. Sequencing input: sorted CD4+, CD8+, or CD8+CD57+ T cells (not recorded which) from PBMCs. The CDR3: CSVEGAGQDEQYF. The CDR3 DNA follows: TGCAGCGTTGAAGGAGCGGGACAGGACGAGCAGTACTTC.